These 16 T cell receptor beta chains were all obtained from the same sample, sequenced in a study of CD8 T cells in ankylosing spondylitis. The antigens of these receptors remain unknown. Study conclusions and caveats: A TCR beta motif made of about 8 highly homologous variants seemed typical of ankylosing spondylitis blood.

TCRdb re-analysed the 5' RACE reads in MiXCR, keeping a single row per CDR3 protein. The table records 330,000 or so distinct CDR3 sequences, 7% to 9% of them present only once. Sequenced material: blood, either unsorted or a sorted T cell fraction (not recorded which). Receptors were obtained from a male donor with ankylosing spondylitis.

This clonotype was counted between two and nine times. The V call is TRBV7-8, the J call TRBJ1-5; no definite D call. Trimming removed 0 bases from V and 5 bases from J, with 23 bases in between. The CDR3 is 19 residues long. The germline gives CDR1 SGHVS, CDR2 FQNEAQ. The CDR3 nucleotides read TGTGCCAGCAGCTTAGCCTGGGGTTATGGCAGTTCTGAAGATCAGCCCCAGCATTTT. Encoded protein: CASSLAWGYGSSEDQPQHF.

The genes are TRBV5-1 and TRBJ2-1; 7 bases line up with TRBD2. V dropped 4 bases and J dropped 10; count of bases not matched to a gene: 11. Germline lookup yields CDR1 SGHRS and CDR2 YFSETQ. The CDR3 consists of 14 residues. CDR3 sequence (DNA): TGCGCCAGCAGCCCCACGGGAGGCACGGGCGAGCAGTTCTTC. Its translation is CASSPTGGTGEQFF.

The CDR3 is CSATVSTYEQYF. The DNA for the CDR3 is TGCAGTGCGACAGTCAGTACCTACGAGCAGTACTTC. V and J are TRBV20-1 and TRBJ2-7, with D possibly matching TRBD1 (5 bases). The germline gives CDR1 DFQATT, CDR2 SNEGSKA (reference sequence). With 6 bases removed from V and 2 bases from J, the gap between germline ends came to 11 bases. CDR3 length: 12 residues.

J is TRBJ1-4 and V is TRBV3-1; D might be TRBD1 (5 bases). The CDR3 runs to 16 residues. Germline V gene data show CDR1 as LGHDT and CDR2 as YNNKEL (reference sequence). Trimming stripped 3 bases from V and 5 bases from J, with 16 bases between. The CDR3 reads CASSQQRPGLNEKLFF. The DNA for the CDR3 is TGTGCCAGCAGCCAGCAAAGACCAGGGCTCAATGAAAAACTGTTTTTT.

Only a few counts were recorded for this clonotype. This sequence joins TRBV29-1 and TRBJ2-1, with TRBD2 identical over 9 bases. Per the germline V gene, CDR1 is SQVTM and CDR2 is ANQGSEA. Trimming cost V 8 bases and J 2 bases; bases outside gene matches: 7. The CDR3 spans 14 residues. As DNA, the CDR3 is TGCAGCACTATAGCGGGAGCGACCTACAATGAGCAGTTCTTC. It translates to CSTIAGATYNEQFF.

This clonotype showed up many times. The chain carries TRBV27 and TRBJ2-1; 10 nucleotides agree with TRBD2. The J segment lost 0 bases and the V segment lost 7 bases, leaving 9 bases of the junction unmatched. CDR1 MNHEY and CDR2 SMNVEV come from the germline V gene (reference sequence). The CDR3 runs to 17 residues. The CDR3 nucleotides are TGTGCCAGCAACCTATTCGGACTAGCGGACTCCTACAATGAGCAGTTCTTC. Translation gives CASNLFGLADSYNEQFF.

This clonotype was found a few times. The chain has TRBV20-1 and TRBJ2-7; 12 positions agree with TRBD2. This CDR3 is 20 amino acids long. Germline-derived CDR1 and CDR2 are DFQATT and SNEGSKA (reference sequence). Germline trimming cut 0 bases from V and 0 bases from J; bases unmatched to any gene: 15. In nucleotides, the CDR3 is TGCAGTGCTAGAGAAGATGGTGGACTAGCGGGGCTCTTAAGCTCCTACGAGCAGTACTTC. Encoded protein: CSAREDGGLAGLLSSYEQYF.

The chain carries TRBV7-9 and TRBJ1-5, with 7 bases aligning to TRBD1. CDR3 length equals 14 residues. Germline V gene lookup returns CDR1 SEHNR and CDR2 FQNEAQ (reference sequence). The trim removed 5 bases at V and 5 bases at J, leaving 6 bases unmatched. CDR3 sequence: CASSGPQGDQPQHF. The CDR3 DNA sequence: TGTGCCAGCAGCGGGCCGCAGGGGGATCAGCCCCAGCATTTT.

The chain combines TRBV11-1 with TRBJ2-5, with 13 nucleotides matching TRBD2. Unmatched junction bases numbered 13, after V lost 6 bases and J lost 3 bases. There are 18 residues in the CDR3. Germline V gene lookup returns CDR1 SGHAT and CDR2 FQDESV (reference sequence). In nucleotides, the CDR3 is TGTGCCAGCAGTTTGCTCCTCGGACTAGCGGGAGAGAAAGAGACCCAGTACTTC. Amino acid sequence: CASSLLLGLAGEKETQYF.

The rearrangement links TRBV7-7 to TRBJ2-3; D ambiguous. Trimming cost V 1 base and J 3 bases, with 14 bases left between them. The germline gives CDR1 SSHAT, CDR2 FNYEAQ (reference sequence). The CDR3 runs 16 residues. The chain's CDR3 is CASSLGSNRETDTQYF. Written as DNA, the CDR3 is TGTGCCAGCAGCTTAGGTTCGAATCGAGAGACAGATACGCAGTATTTT.

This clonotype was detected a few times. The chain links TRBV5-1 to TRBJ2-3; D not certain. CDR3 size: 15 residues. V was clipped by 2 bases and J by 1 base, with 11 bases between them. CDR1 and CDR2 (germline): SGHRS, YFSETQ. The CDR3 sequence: CASSFGFAGTDTQYF. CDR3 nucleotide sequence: TGCGCCAGCAGCTTCGGGTTCGCAGGCACAGATACGCAGTATTTT.

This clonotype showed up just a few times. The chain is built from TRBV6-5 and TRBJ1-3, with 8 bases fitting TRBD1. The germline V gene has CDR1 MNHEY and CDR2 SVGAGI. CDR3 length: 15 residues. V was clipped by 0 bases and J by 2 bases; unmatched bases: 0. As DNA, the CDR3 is TGTGCCAGCAGTTACTCGGACAGGGCTGGAAACACCATATATTTT. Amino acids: CASSYSDRAGNTIYF.

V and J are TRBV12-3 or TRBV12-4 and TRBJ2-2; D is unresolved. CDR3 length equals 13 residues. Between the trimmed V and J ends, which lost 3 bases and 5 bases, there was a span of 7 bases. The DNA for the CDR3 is TGTGCCAGCAGTTTTTATGTGACCGGGGAGCTGTTTTTT. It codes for CASSFYVTGELFF.

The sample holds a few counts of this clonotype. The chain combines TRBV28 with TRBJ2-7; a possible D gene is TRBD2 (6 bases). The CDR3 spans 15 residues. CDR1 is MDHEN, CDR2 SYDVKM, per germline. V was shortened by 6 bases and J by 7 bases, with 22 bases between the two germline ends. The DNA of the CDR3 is TGTGCCAGCAGCCCTACGGGGGACTTCTCTTGGGAGCAGTACTTC. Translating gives CASSPTGDFSWEQYF.

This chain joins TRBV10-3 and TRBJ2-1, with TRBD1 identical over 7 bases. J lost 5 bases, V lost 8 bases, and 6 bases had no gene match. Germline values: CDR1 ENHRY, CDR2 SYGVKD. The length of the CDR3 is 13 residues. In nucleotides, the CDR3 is TGTGCCATCCTAAAGGGGGCTGACAATGAGCAGTTCTTC. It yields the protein CAILKGADNEQFF.

In DNA form, the CDR3 reads TGTGCCAGTGGCCACTCACTAGCGAAAAAAGGGGAGCAGTACTTC. It specifies CASGHSLAKKGEQYF. This chain uses TRBV19 with TRBJ2-7; 7 bases match TRBD2. The germline gives CDR1 LNHDA, CDR2 SQIVND (reference sequence). The CDR3 length is 15 residues. V dropped 8 bases and J dropped 7; count of bases not matched to a gene: 17.